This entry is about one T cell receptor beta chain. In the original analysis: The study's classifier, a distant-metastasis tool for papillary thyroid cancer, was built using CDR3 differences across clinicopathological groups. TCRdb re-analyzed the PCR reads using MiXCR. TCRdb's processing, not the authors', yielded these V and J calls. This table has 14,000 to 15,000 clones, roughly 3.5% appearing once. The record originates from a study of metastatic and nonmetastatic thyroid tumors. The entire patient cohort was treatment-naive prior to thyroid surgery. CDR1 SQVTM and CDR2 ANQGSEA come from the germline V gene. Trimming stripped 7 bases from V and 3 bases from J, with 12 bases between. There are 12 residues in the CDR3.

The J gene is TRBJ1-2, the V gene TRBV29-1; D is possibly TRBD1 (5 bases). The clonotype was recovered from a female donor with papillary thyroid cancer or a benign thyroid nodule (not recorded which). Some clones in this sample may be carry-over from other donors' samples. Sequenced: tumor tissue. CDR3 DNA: TGCAGCGCCGGGACCGTAGACTATGGCTACACCTTC. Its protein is CSAGTVDYGYTF. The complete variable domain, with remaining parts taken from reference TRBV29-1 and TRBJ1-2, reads SAVISQKPSRDICQRGTSLTIQCQVDSQVTMMFWYRQQPGQSLTLIATANQGSEATYESGFVIDKFPISRPNLTFSTLTVSNMSPEDSSIYLCSAGTVDYGYTFGSGTRLTVV.